This TCR beta chain was sequenced during a study of a mutant IDH1 vaccine in newly diagnosed glioma. Regarding time point: week 47, end of study. Topical imiquimod accompanied each vaccine dose, which consisted of 300 ug of mutant IDH1 20-mer peptide. V was shortened by 3 bases and J by 0 bases, with 11 bases between the two germline ends. This CDR3 has 15 residues. CDR1 and CDR2 (germline): LNHDA, SQIVND (reference sequence). Concerning this clone: Its target is not known.

General study results and limits: Seemingly, pseudoprogression had no relation to changes in the top peripheral T cell clonotypes.

Clones were sequenced by immunoSEQ multiplex PCR, and TCRdb holds only the in-frame ones, with some missing. The sample gives roughly 31,000 clones, around 81% of which show up once; around 28% is in the top ten. The material sequenced was PBMCs, taken from a glioma patient whose treatment included an IDH1 peptide vaccine. This sequence joins TRBV19 and TRBJ1-2; D uncertain. This clonotype originated in a man aged 25-45 years with glioma. CDR3 residues: CASSISLLTNYGYTF. The CDR3 DNA is TGTGCCAGTAGTATTTCCCTACTGACTAACTATGGCTACACCTTC.